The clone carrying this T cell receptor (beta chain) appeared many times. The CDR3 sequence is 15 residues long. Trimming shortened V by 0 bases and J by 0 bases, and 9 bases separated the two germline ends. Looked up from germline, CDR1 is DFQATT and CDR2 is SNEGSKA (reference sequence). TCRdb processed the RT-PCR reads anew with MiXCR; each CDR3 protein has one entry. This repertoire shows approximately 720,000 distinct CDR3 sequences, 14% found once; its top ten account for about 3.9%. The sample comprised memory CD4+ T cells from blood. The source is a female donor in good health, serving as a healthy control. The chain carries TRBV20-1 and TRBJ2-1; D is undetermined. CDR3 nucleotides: TGCAGTGCTAGAGATCAGAGGAGCTCCTACAATGAGCAGTTCTTC. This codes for CSARDQRSSYNEQFF.